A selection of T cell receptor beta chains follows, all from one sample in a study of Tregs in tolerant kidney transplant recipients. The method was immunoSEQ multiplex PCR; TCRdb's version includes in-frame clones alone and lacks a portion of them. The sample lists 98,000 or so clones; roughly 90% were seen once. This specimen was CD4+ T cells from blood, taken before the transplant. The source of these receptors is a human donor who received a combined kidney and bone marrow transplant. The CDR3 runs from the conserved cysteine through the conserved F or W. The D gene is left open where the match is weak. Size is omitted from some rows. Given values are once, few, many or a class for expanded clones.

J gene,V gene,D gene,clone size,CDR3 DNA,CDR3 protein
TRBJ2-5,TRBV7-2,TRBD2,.,TGTGCCAGCAGCTGGGGGACTAGCGGGATAGGGGAGACCCAGTACTTC,CASSWGTSGIGETQYF
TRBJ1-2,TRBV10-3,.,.,TGTGCCATCAGGCGGGACCTTTATGGCTACACCTTC,CAIRRDLYGYTF
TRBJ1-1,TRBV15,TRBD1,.,TGTGCCACCAGTCACAGGGGGCTTATCATGAACACTGAAGCTTTCTTT,CATSHRGLIMNTEAFF
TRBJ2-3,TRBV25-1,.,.,TGTGCCAGCAGACTAGGCCCCACAGATACGCAGTATTTT,CASRLGPTDTQYF
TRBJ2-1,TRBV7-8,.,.,TGTGCCAGCAGCCAAAGACCAGGGGATGTCAATGAGCAGTTCTTC,CASSQRPGDVNEQFF
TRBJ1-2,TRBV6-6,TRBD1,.,TGTGCCAGCAGTTACGGGGGACAGGGGGCACGCGGCTACACCTTC,CASSYGGQGARGYTF
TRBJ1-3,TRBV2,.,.,TGTGCCAGCAGAAGGAGGGGAACAACCTCTGGAAACACCATATATTTT,CASRRRGTTSGNTIYF
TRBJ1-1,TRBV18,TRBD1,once,TGTGCCAGCTCACGCACAGGGGTTGAGACTGAAGCTTTCTTT,CASSRTGVETEAFF
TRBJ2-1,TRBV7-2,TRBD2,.,TGTGCCAGCAGCATAGTAGCGGGAGGTGATGAGCAGTTCTTC,CASSIVAGGDEQFF
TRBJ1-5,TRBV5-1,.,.,TGCGCCAGCAGCTTGGACAGAAATCAGCCCCAGCATTTT,CASSLDRNQPQHF